This T cell receptor (beta chain) derives from a study of T cell responses to AZD1222 COVID-19 vaccine. General study findings and limits: Along spike, vaccine-associated CD4 TCRs were found throughout, with dominance at 160-218 and 743-854. Increased Spike-specific TCR breadth and depth were observed after two AZD1222 doses. Possibly, clonal diversity was underestimated; donors were largely white British and included more females. Of the AZD1222 recipients, only 5 to 7 were seropositive at baseline.

Comment on this clone: As yet, its antigen is unknown.

Some clones are missing from TCRdb's copy, which holds only in-frame ones; the method was immunoSEQ multiplex PCR. The sample holds around 180,000 clones; around 87% are singletons and the top ten take about 2.5%. The starting material was peripheral blood, obtained on day 0 of AZD1222 vaccination. The receptor was derived from an adult in good health.

The CDR3 DNA reads as TGTGCCAGCAGACACACCGGGGAGCTGTTTTTT. The encoded protein is CASRHTGELFF. This chain connects TRBV2 to TRBJ2-2, with D uncertain. CDR1 is SNHLY, CDR2 FYNNEI, per germline. The CDR3 spans 11 residues. V was clipped by 6 bases and J by 3 bases, with 2 bases between them.